One and the same sample provided the 7 T cell receptor beta chains below, sequenced in a study of blood T cell repertoires in COVID-19. Libraries were prepared by immunoSEQ multiplex PCR; TCRdb keeps only in-frame clonotypes and omits some of them. The sample lists 150,000 or so clones, around 84% occurring once. Sequencing was performed on PBMCs or T cells enriched from blood (not recorded which). The receptors derive from a man aged 35 to 55 who had recovered from COVID-19.

The chain joins TRBV24-1 to TRBJ1-2; TRBD1 is a possible D gene (5 bases). The germline CDR1 and CDR2 sequences are KGHDR and SFDVKD. The CDR3 has 12 amino acids. Trimming took off 4 bases at V and 7 bases at J, with 9 bases between the two ends. This CDR3 reads CATSDSDSGYTF. CDR3 DNA: TGTGCCACCAGTGACTCAGACAGTGGCTACACCTTC.

The J gene is TRBJ1-4, the V gene TRBV19; no firm D call. The V end was cut by 6 bases, the J end by 2 bases, with 16 bases between. The CDR3 is made up of 16 amino acids. The germline V gene encodes CDR1 LNHDA and CDR2 SQIVND (reference sequence). The CDR3 nucleotides are TGTGCCAGTAGCCGCCTCGAGGCTGCGACTAATGAAAAACTGTTTTTT. Translated: CASSRLEAATNEKLFF.

V usage is TRBV30 and J usage is TRBJ2-2; D is ambiguous. The germline V gene encodes CDR1 GTSNPN and CDR2 SVGIG (reference sequence). The CDR3 totals 14 residues. The germline V and J ends were trimmed by 4 bases and 1 base, with 10 bases remaining between them. DNA of the CDR3: TGTGCCTGGACCCTAAATGTGAACACCGGGGAGCTGTTTTTT. This translates into CAWTLNVNTGELFF.

The chain links TRBV11-2 to TRBJ2-1; 8 bases align to TRBD2. Germline values: CDR1 SGHAT, CDR2 FQNNGV. CDR3 length: 13 amino acids. V was pared by 1 base and J by 14 bases, with 7 bases of the junction left unmatched. Here the CDR3 reads CASSLGYGGAEFF. CDR3 coding DNA: TGTGCCAGCAGCTTAGGATACGGGGGGGCGGAGTTCTTC.

The chain recombines TRBV5-4 with TRBJ2-7, with a tentative D call TRBD1 (6 bases). Germline V CDR1 and CDR2: SGHNT, YYREEE (reference sequence). CDR3 length: 15 residues. With 4 bases removed from V and 0 bases from J, the gap between germline ends came to 14 bases. The CDR3 sequence is CASSPMTGPSYEQYF. The CDR3 nucleotides read TGTGCCAGCAGCCCAATGACAGGCCCCTCCTACGAGCAGTACTTC.

The J gene is TRBJ2-3, the V gene TRBV7-8; tentative D call: TRBD1 (6 bases). Germline-derived CDR1 and CDR2 are SGHVS and FQNEAQ. The CDR3 extends over 19 amino acids. V was clipped by 2 bases and J by 2 bases, with 23 bases between them. In DNA, the CDR3 is TGTGCCAGCAGCTTACCTGGGAGCCCAGGGGCAAGAGTCACAGATACGCAGTATTTT. Translation: CASSLPGSPGARVTDTQYF.

The genes are TRBV9 and TRBJ2-4; the D gene is possibly TRBD1 (5 bases). The germline V gene has CDR1 SGDLS and CDR2 YYNGEE. The CDR3 has 13 residues. V shed 0 bases and J shed 11 bases, with 12 bases lying between them. The CDR3 nucleotides read TGTGCCAGCAGCGTAGAAGCAGGGTCAGTTCAGTACTTC. Amino acids: CASSVEAGSVQYF.